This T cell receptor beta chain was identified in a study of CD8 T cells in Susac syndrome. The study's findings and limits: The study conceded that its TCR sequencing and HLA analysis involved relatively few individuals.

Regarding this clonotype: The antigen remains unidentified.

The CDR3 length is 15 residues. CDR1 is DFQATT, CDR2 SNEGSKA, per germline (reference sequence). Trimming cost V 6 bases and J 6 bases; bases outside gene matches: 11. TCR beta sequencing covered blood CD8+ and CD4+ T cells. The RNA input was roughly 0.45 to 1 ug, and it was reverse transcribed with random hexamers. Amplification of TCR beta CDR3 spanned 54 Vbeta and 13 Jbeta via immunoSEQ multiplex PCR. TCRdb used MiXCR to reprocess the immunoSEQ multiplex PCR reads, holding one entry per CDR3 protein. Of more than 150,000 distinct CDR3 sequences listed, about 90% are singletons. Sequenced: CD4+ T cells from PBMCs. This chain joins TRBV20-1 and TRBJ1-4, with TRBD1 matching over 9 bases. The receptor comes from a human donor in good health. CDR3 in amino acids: CSALPRTGVDEKLFF. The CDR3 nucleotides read TGCAGTGCCCTTCCTCGGACAGGGGTGGATGAAAAACTGTTTTTT.